Below, 12 T cell receptor beta chains from the same sample are listed, as sequenced in a study of blood T cell repertoires in COVID-19. Generated by immunoSEQ multiplex PCR, the TCRdb table keeps only in-frame clones and is missing some. Altogether approximately 50,000 clones are present, around 90% being singletons, with the ten largest covering 6.5%. The specimen was peripheral blood. The receptors were gathered from a man aged 45-65 years with active COVID-19.

The gene calls are TRBV28 and TRBJ1-2; D is uncertain. CDR1 MDHEN and CDR2 SYDVKM come from the germline V gene. Trimming stripped 6 bases from V and 5 bases from J, with 25 bases between. The CDR3 sequence is 17 residues long. CDR3 DNA sequence: TGTGCCAGCAGCGACCCTATAAGACAAGGTCGAGGGTATGGCTACACCTTC. This translates into CASSDPIRQGRGYGYTF.

V and J are TRBV7-9 and TRBJ2-3, with 12 bases fitting TRBD1. The J segment lost 7 bases and the V segment lost 8 bases, leaving 7 bases of the junction unmatched. This CDR3 has 14 amino acids. Germline CDR1 and CDR2: SEHNR and FQNEAQ (reference sequence). The CDR3 here is CASVLGQGANTQYF. CDR3 sequence (DNA): TGTGCCAGCGTACTGGGACAGGGGGCAAATACGCAGTATTTT.

The chain uses TRBV30 and TRBJ2-5; D ambiguous. V lost 4 bases and J 5 bases, leaving 8 bases between the germline ends. The germline V gene has CDR1 GTSNPN and CDR2 SVGIG (reference sequence). The CDR3 covers 11 residues. The CDR3, as DNA: TGTGCCTGGATCTTCGGGGAGACCCAGTACTTC. It yields the protein CAWIFGETQYF.

The CDR3 DNA reads as TGTGCCAGTAGTCAGGACATTGGTGGCTACGAGCAGTACTTC. Protein product: CASSQDIGGYEQYF. V usage is TRBV19 and J usage is TRBJ2-7; D perhaps matches TRBD1 (5 bases). Trimming cost V 5 bases and J 3 bases, with 14 bases left between them. Germline V lookup: CDR1 LNHDA, CDR2 SQIVND (reference sequence). CDR3 size: 14 residues.

The chain couples TRBV10-2 to TRBJ1-5, with D unresolved. V lost 3 bases and J lost 1, with 13 bases in between. The CDR3 loop spans 16 amino acids. Germline CDR1 reads WSHSY; CDR2 reads SAAADI. CDR3 in DNA: TGCGCCAGCAGTGATCGAGGGCTTGGAAGCAATCAGCCCCAGCATTTT. This gives the protein CASSDRGLGSNQPQHF.

The table lists this clone with a few counts. The rearrangement links TRBV3-1 (or the pseudogene TRBV3-2) to TRBJ2-2, with 11 positions matching TRBD1. CDR1 is LGHDT, CDR2 YNNKEL, per germline (reference sequence). The CDR3 loop spans 17 amino acids. The V gene end was trimmed by 0 bases and the J gene end by 5 bases; junction bases not matched to a gene: 5. This chain's CDR3 is CASSQDWTGGVTGELFF. The DNA for the CDR3 is TGTGCCAGCAGCCAAGATTGGACAGGGGGCGTTACCGGGGAGCTGTTTTTT.

This sequence joins TRBV5-4 and TRBJ2-2; 9 positions agree with TRBD2. CDR3 length equals 16 residues. CDR1 and CDR2 (germline): SGHNT, YYREEE (reference sequence). The V gene end was trimmed by 4 bases and the J gene end by 5 bases; junction bases not matched to a gene: 9. This CDR3 is CASSPGGLAITGELFF. In DNA, the CDR3 is TGTGCCAGCAGCCCTGGGGGACTAGCTATTACCGGGGAGCTGTTTTTT.

The genes are TRBV11-2 and TRBJ2-1, with 9 bases identical to TRBD1. J was trimmed by 3 bases and V by 0 bases; bases with no gene match: 9. The CDR3 is 18 amino acids. Per germline, CDR1 SGHAT and CDR2 FQNNGV. CDR3 region: CASSLDPSRDRVYNEQFF. CDR3 in DNA: TGTGCCAGCAGCTTAGATCCGAGCCGGGACAGGGTCTACAATGAGCAGTTCTTC.

The gene calls are TRBV5-1 and TRBJ2-2, with a possible D match to TRBD1 (5 bases). The CDR3 contains 13 residues. CDR1 is SGHRS and CDR2 is YFSETQ in the germline V gene. V was cut by 0 bases and J by 6 bases, with 6 bases left in between. CDR3 bases: TGCGCCAGCAGCTTGGAAGGGGCCGGGGAGCTGTTTTTT. Translated: CASSLEGAGELFF.

The V call is TRBV5-1, the J call TRBJ1-2; tentatively, D is TRBD1 (5 bases). CDR3 length: 16 residues. Germline CDR1 is SGHRS and CDR2 is YFSETQ. Trimming cost V 1 base and J 0 bases, with 13 bases left between them. In nucleotides, the CDR3 is TGCGCCAGCAGCTTGCCCACAGGTCCAGCTAACTATGGCTACACCTTC. The encoded protein is CASSLPTGPANYGYTF.

The V gene is TRBV5-4, the J gene TRBJ2-7; 9 bases align to TRBD2. V shed 1 base, J shed 4 bases, and the junction held 18 bases outside the gene matches. This CDR3 region has 19 residues. From germline, CDR1 is SGHNT and CDR2 YYREEE (reference sequence). The CDR3 nucleotides read TGTGCCAGCAGCTTGCGAGGTAGCGGGGGACGAACTGGGTTTTACGAGCAGTACTTC. This codes for CASSLRGSGGRTGFYEQYF.

The V and J genes are TRBV11-1 and TRBJ2-3, with 7 bases aligning to TRBD1. Per germline, CDR1 SGHAT and CDR2 FQDESV (reference sequence). The V and J ends lost 3 bases and 6 bases, in that order; junction bases with no gene match: 3. The CDR3 spans 13 residues. The CDR3 sequence: CASSFDRADTQYF. The CDR3 DNA is TGTGCCAGCAGCTTTGACAGGGCTGATACGCAGTATTTT.